The TCR beta chain described here comes from a study of regulatory T cells in long-lasting Graves disease. Germline V gives CDR1 DFQATT, CDR2 SNEGSKA (reference sequence). The CDR3 has 14 amino acids. V shed 6 bases and J shed 0 bases, with 13 bases lying between them. In building TCR beta libraries, iRepertoire HTBI primers were used together with Arm-PCR of CDR3 regions. TCRdb re-derived calls from the multiplex PCR reads in MiXCR, one entry per CDR3 protein. The sample includes a few hundred thousand distinct CDR3 sequences, roughly 12% of them seen just once. This clonotype was found many times. Time point specified: newly diagnosed GD, antithyroid drugs for less than 3 months. Researchers made the TCR library from RNA that was extracted from PBMCs. These data also featured in a second study, about T cells in Graves' hyperthyroidism and ophthalmopathy.

The receptor comes from a woman aged 18-29 years with Graves disease. The chain employs TRBV20-1 and TRBJ2-3; TRBD2 might be the D (5 bases). Sequences were derived from peripheral blood mononuclear cells (PBMCs), sampled at new diagnosis, from a patient treated with antithyroid drugs. In nucleotides, the CDR3 is TGCAGTGCAGAGAGCGGTACTAGCACAGATACGCAGTATTTT. This translates into CSAESGTSTDTQYF.